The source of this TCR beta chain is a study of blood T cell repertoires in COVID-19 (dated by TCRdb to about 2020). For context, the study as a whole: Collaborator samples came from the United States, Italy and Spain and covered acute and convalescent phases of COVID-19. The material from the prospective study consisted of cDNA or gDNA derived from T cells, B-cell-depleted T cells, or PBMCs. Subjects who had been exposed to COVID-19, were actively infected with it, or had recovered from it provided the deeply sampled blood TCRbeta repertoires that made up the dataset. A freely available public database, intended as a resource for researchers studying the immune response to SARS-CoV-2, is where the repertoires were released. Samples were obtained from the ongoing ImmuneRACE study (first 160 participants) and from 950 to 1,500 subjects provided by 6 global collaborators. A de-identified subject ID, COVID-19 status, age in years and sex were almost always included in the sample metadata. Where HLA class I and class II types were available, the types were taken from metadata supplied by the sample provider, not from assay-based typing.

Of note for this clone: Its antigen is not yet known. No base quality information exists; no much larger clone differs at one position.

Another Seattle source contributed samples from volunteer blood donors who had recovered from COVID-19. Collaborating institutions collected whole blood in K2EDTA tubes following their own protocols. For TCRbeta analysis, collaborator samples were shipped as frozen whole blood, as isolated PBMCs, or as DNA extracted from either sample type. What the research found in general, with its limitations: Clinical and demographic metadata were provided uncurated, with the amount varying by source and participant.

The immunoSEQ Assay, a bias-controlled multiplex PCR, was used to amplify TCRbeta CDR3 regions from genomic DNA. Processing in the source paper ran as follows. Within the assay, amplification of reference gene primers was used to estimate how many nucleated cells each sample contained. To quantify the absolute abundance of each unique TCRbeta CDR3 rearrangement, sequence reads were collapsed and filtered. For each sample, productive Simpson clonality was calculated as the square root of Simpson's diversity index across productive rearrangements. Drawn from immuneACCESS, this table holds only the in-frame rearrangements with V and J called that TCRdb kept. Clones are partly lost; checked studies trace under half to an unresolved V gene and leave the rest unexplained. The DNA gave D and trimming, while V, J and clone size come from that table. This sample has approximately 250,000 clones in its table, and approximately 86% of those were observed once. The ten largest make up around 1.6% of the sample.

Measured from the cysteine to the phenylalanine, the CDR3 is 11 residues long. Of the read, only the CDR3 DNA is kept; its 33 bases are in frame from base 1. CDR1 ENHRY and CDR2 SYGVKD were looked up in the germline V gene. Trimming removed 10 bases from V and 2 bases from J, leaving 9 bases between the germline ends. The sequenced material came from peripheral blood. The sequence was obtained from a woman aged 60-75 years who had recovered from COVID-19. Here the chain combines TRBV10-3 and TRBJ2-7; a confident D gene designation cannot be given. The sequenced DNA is TGTGCCACCCAACACACCTACGAGCAGTACTTC. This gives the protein CATQHTYEQYF.